The 24 T cell receptor beta chains below all came from one sample that was sequenced in a study of cytomegalovirus exposure and HLA in healthy donors. Sequencing was performed with immunoSEQ multiplex PCR; in TCRdb, only in-frame clones are kept and a portion is missing. The repertoire consists of just under 75,000 clones, with around 94% occurring once and the leading ten covering about 3.5%. Material: PBMCs. The receptors come from a woman aged 18 to 35 in good health and CMV-seropositive.

The rearrangement joins TRBV27 to TRBJ1-4; 8 nucleotides match TRBD1. Germline-derived CDR1 and CDR2 are MNHEY and SMNVEV (reference sequence). The ends lost 6 bases at V and 10 bases at J; junction bases unmatched: 13. The CDR3 spans 15 residues. The chain's CDR3 is CASSLGQGLGRKLFF. CDR3 bases: TGTGCCAGCAGCCTTGGACAGGGTTTAGGTCGAAAACTGTTTTTT.

The chain combines TRBV2 with TRBJ1-6; D gene ambiguous. Trimming cost V 7 bases and J 7 bases, with 8 bases left between them. CDR1 and CDR2 from the germline V gene are SNHLY and FYNNEI. The CDR3 is 12 residues long. For the CDR3, the DNA is TGTGCCAGCACCGAACTCAATTCACCCCTCCACTTT. Amino acid sequence: CASTELNSPLHF. Complete variable domain (other parts from reference TRBV2 and TRBJ1-6): EPEVTQTPSHQVTQMGQEVILRCVPISNHLYFYWYRQILGQKVEFLVSFYNNEISEKSEIFDDQFSVERPDGSNFTLKIRSTKLEDSAMYFCASTELNSPLHFGNGTRLTVT.

The chain joins TRBV30 to TRBJ2-1; 8 nucleotides line up with TRBD2. J gave up 9 bases and V 0 bases, and 7 bases lay outside the gene matches. This CDR3 is 14 amino acids long. Germline V gene data show CDR1 as GTSNPN and CDR2 as SVGIG (reference sequence). CDR3 sequence reads: CAWSVEGLGSEQFF. The CDR3 DNA follows: TGTGCCTGGAGTGTGGAGGGACTAGGGTCTGAGCAGTTCTTC.

The chain recombines TRBV30 with TRBJ2-5; D may be TRBD1 (6 bases). Germline values: CDR1 GTSNPN, CDR2 SVGIG (reference sequence). This CDR3 has 16 residues. V shed 1 base and J shed 0 bases, with 15 bases lying between them. CDR3 DNA: TGTGCCTGGAGTGGCTACGGGACACCAAACCAAGAGACCCAGTACTTC. This sequence encodes CAWSGYGTPNQETQYF. The full variable domain, in which reference TRBV30 and TRBJ2-5 provide the parts outside the CDR3, is SQTIHQWPATLVQPVGSPLSLECTVEGTSNPNLYWYRQAAGRGLQLLFYSVGIGQISSEVPQNLSASRPQDRQFILSSKKLLLSDSGFYLCAWSGYGTPNQETQYFGPGTRLLVL.

This clone is a singleton in its sample. This chain links TRBV6-1 with TRBJ2-7; 7 nucleotides align to TRBD1. The CDR3 contains 15 residues. Germline lookup yields CDR1 MNHNS and CDR2 SASEGT. V was clipped by 6 bases and J by 0 bases; unmatched bases: 8. This CDR3 is CASRRDRQSSYEQYF. The CDR3, as DNA: TGTGCCAGCAGACGGGACAGACAGAGCTCCTACGAGCAGTACTTC.

This chain joins TRBV18 and TRBJ2-2, with D possibly matching TRBD1 (5 bases). V gave up 8 bases and J gave up 2 bases, with 18 bases separating them. Germline V gene data show CDR1 as KGHSH and CDR2 as LQKENI. This CDR3 spans 16 amino acids. CDR3 region: CASLAKRQLNTGELFF. CDR3 nucleotide sequence: TGTGCCAGCCTCGCTAAGAGACAGCTTAACACCGGGGAGCTGTTTTTT.

The chain combines TRBV28 with TRBJ1-1; TRBD1 matches 7 bases. This CDR3 has 17 amino acids. Trimming at V came to 1 base and at J to 4 bases, leaving 12 bases not matched to a gene. In germline, CDR1 is MDHEN, CDR2 SYDVKM. The CDR3: CASSLSQRGTAFTEAFF. For the CDR3, the DNA is TGTGCCAGCAGTTTATCGCAGAGGGGGACAGCTTTCACTGAAGCTTTCTTT.

This rearrangement joins TRBV4-1 to TRBJ1-6; D uncertain. V was clipped by 1 base and J by 8 bases, with 6 bases between them. The CDR3 is 13 residues long. Germline V gene data show CDR1 as MGHRA and CDR2 as YSYEKL. CDR3 protein: CASSQAGHSPLHF. CDR3 bases: TGCGCCAGCAGCCAAGCGGGTCATTCACCCCTCCACTTT.

The chain links TRBV6-1 to TRBJ1-1; possible D gene TRBD1, 5 bases. Trimming left V 2 bases short and J 1 base short, with 5 bases between. CDR3 length: 13 amino acids. The V gene's germline CDR1 is MNHNS and CDR2 SASEGT. CDR3 loop: CASSETGNTEAFF. As DNA, the CDR3 is TGTGCCAGCAGTGAAACAGGGAACACTGAAGCTTTCTTT.

On this clone itself: An end of the junction differs from the germline gene, which may be a read error. The V and J genes are TRBV6-1 and TRBJ2-3, with TRBD1 identical over 10 bases. Per the germline V gene, CDR1 is MNHNS and CDR2 is SASEGT. The CDR3 spans 12 residues. The CDR3 nucleotides read TGTGCCAGCAGTGATGGGTGGGACAGGGGCTGCTTT. It yields the protein CASSDGWDRGCF.

In DNA, the CDR3 is TGTGCCAGCTCACCACCAGGCCCCGGGGAGACCCAGTACTTC. Encoded protein: CASSPPGPGETQYF. The V call is TRBV18, the J call TRBJ2-5, with D unresolved. The V and J ends lost 0 bases and 5 bases respectively, with 10 bases between them. Germline CDR1 is KGHSH and CDR2 is LQKENI. This CDR3 has 14 residues.

The chain joins TRBV6-5 to TRBJ1-2; D ambiguous. The V gene's germline CDR1 is MNHEY and CDR2 SVGAGI. CDR3 length: 13 residues. Trimming pared 7 bases from V and 4 bases from J, leaving 13 bases between. The CDR3 nucleotides read TGTGCCAGCACCCTTAGCCCCTCCTATGGCTACACCTTC. Amino acid sequence: CASTLSPSYGYTF.

This clone has just one count. The chain links TRBV9 to TRBJ2-1; 7 bases match TRBD2. J lost 9 bases, V lost 3 bases, and 12 bases had no gene match. Germline V gives CDR1 SGDLS, CDR2 YYNGEE. The CDR3 length is 15 residues. CDR3 protein: CASSARTREGSEQFF. DNA for the CDR3: TGTGCCAGCAGCGCCCGGACTAGGGAGGGTAGTGAGCAGTTCTTC.

This clone was found once. DNA for the CDR3: TGTGCCAGCAGCTTAGCGGACAGGGACCTCTCTGGAAACACCATATATTTT. It codes for CASSLADRDLSGNTIYF. This chain joins TRBV7-8 and TRBJ1-3, with 8 nucleotides matching TRBD1. The germline gives CDR1 SGHVS, CDR2 FQNEAQ. CDR3 length equals 17 residues. V lost 0 bases to trimming and J lost 0 bases; unmatched junction nucleotides: 4. Variable domain in full (rest from reference TRBV7-8 and TRBJ1-3): GAGVSQSPRYKVAKRGQDVALRCDPISGHVSLFWYQQALGQGPEFLTYFQNEAQLDKSGLPSDRFFAERPEGSVSTLKIQRTQQEDSAVYLCASSLADRDLSGNTIYFGEGSWLTVV.

This clone was seen only once. V usage is TRBV18 and J usage is TRBJ1-5; the match to TRBD1 covers 7 bases. V lost 5 bases and J lost 5; bases outside the gene matches: 6. This CDR3 is 14 amino acids long. From germline, CDR1 is KGHSH and CDR2 LQKENI. CDR3 residues: CASSSLGGDQPQHF. The CDR3 DNA reads TGTGCCAGCTCAAGCTTAGGGGGCGATCAGCCCCAGCATTTT.

The chain has TRBV29-1 and TRBJ2-1; 7 bases map to TRBD2. The CDR3 is made up of 13 amino acids. The trim removed 4 bases at V and 5 bases at J, leaving 5 bases unmatched. The germline CDR1 and CDR2 sequences are SQVTM and ANQGSEA. The CDR3 loop reads CSVGERGDNEQFF. The CDR3 DNA is TGCAGCGTTGGGGAGCGGGGCGACAATGAGCAGTTCTTC.

This clone appeared once. The V gene is TRBV4-3, the J gene TRBJ2-1; D possibly corresponds to TRBD2 (5 bases). Per the germline V gene, CDR1 is LGHNA and CDR2 is YSLEER. This CDR3 comprises 13 residues. V lost 0 bases to trimming and J lost 7 bases, with 7 bases between them. The chain's CDR3 is CASSQDTGNEQFF. CDR3 nucleotide sequence: TGCGCCAGCAGCCAAGATACGGGGAATGAGCAGTTCTTC.

V and J are TRBV18 and TRBJ1-1; tentatively, D is TRBD1 (6 bases). Trimming took 2 bases from V and 8 from J, leaving 15 bases between them. Germline-derived CDR1 and CDR2 are KGHSH and LQKENI. The CDR3 consists of 14 residues. CDR3 coding DNA: TGTGCCAGCTCACCAAGGAGGGGGGGACAAGAAGCTTTCTTT. Its translation: CASSPRRGGQEAFF.

The chain couples TRBV28 to TRBJ2-2; no definite D call. The CDR3 is made up of 16 amino acids. Per germline, CDR1 MDHEN and CDR2 SYDVKM. Trimming removed 5 bases from V and 5 bases from J, with 18 bases in between. Here the CDR3 DNA reads TGTGCCAGCAGTCTACCGTCCCCCCCCAGGACCGGGGAGCTGTTTTTT. Protein sequence: CASSLPSPPRTGELFF.

The chain recombines TRBV6-6 with TRBJ2-1; possible D gene TRBD1, 5 bases. V was cut by 6 bases and J by 4 bases, with 10 bases left in between. The CDR3 contains 13 residues. The V gene's germline CDR1 is MNHNY and CDR2 SVGAGI (reference sequence). CDR3 coding DNA: TGTGCCAGCAGCCGTGCAGGGTACAATGAGCAGTTCTTC. This gives the protein CASSRAGYNEQFF.

V usage is TRBV28 and J usage is TRBJ1-1; no definite D call. This CDR3 has 13 residues. With 4 bases removed from V and 4 bases from J, the gap between germline ends came to 10 bases. Germline V gene sequence: CDR1 MDHEN, CDR2 SYDVKM. The CDR3 is CASSSPGRTEAFF. DNA of the CDR3: TGTGCCAGCAGTTCACCAGGCCGCACTGAAGCTTTCTTT.

The V and J genes are TRBV4-3 and TRBJ2-7; D is perhaps TRBD1 (7 bases). Germline assignment: CDR1 LGHNA and CDR2 YSLEER. The V end lost 2 bases, the J end lost 2 bases, and 13 bases lay between the germline ends. CDR3 size: 15 residues. The CDR3 sequence: CASSQTRGTAYEQYF. The CDR3 DNA reads as TGCGCCAGCAGCCAAACCCGCGGGACAGCCTACGAGCAGTACTTC.

The genes are TRBV6-1 and TRBJ2-7; D uncertain. This CDR3 is 16 amino acids long. CDR1 is MNHNS and CDR2 is SASEGT in the germline V gene. V lost 0 bases and J 3 bases, leaving 15 bases between the germline ends. CDR3 DNA sequence: TGTGCCAGCAGTGAAGCTTCAGGTCTCCCGATCTACGAGCAGTACTTC. Encoded protein: CASSEASGLPIYEQYF.

This rearrangement joins TRBV19 to TRBJ1-2, with 8 nucleotides matching TRBD1. V lost 5 bases, J lost 4 bases, and 9 bases stayed unmatched. Germline CDR1 is LNHDA and CDR2 is SQIVND (reference sequence). This CDR3 is 15 amino acids long. The CDR3 reads CASSPGAGGGYGYTF. CDR3 nucleotides: TGTGCCAGTAGTCCCGGGGCAGGGGGCGGCTATGGCTACACCTTC.